This record covers a single T cell receptor (beta chain). The sample is drawn from a study of human T cells and chemical hapten exposure. About the research overall: Mainly, slight library volume differences in the pool made TCR yields vary.

Individual cDNA molecules had unique molecular identifiers attached to them by the library. MiXCR was run by TCRdb on the RACE reads, yielding one entry per CDR3 protein. Of some 93,000 distinct CDR3 sequences listed, roughly 8% are singletons. Time point here: healthy volunteer bleed at 2 weeks. Researchers extracted total RNA from unfractionated whole blood. The V end was cut by 6 bases, the J end by 7 bases, with 6 bases between. This CDR3 contains 10 residues. Germline CDR1 is SEHNR and CDR2 is FQNEAQ (reference sequence). The V gene is TRBV7-9, the J gene TRBJ1-1, with D hard to call. This TCR came from a female donor in good health. Some clones in this sample may be carry-over from other donors' samples. Material: whole blood. The CDR3 nucleotides are TGTGCCAGCAGTGGGAGTGAAGCTTTCTTT. Translation gives CASSGSEAFF. Variable domain in full (rest from reference TRBV7-9 and TRBJ1-1): DTGVSQNPRHKITKRGQNVTFRCDPISEHNRLYWYRQTLGQGPEFLTYFQNEAQLEKSRLLSDRFSAERPKGSFSTLEIQRTEQGDSAMYLCASSGSEAFFGQGTRLTVV.